This is a list of T cell receptor beta chains from one sample in a study of cytomegalovirus exposure and HLA in healthy donors. Here immunoSEQ multiplex PCR was the method, and the copy in TCRdb shows in-frame clones only, minus some. The sample gives about 220,000 clones, about nine tenths of which show up once; 0.8% to 1.2% is in the top ten. Sample: PBMCs. Receptor source: a woman between 18 and 30 years old in good health and CMV-seronegative. Both conserved end residues are part of each CDR3. A D gene is named only where the DNA matches it firmly.

d_gene	j_gene	v_gene	len	CDR3aa	CDR3nt
TRBD2	TRBJ2-7	TRBV28	18	CASSSPGLAGQATYEQYF	TGTGCCAGCAGTTCCCCGGGACTAGCGGGACAAGCTACCTACGAGCAGTACTTC
-	TRBJ2-7	TRBV4-1	13	CASSPGTTYEQYF	TGCGCCAGCTCCCCTGGGACAACCTACGAGCAGTACTTC
TRBD1	TRBJ1-1	TRBV11-2	15	CASSLDLEAGGQAFF	TGTGCCAGCAGCTTAGATCTCGAGGCAGGGGGCCAAGCTTTCTTT
TRBD1	TRBJ1-1	TRBV7-7	13	CASSSDRGTEAFF	TGTGCTAGCAGCTCAGACAGGGGTACCGAAGCTTTCTTT
TRBD1	TRBJ2-7	TRBV5-1	15	CASSGLQGTSGEQYF	TGCGCCAGCAGCGGTTTACAGGGGACCTCCGGGGAGCAGTACTTC
-	TRBJ2-5	TRBV7-8	14	CATGKGGRGITQYF	TGTGCCACCGGTAAAGGGGGACGTGGTATAACCCAGTACTTC
-	TRBJ1-1	TRBV28	14	CASSFGGGNTEAFF	TGTGCCAGCAGTTTTGGGGGCGGGAACACTGAAGCTTTCTTT
-	TRBJ1-5	TRBV20-1	11	CSAVGGQPQHF	TGCAGTGCTGTCGGGGGGCAGCCCCAGCATTTT
-	TRBJ1-1	TRBV27	13	CASRPLGETEAFF	TGTGCCAGCAGGCCCCTGGGCGAGACTGAAGCTTTCTTT
TRBD1	TRBJ1-5	TRBV7-9	19	CASSSSRIGTVISNQPQHF	TGTGCCAGCAGCTCAAGCAGAATAGGGACAGTTATTAGCAATCAGCCCCAGCATTTT
TRBD1	TRBJ2-7	TRBV6-1	13	CASGRQGGAEQYF	TGTGCCAGCGGAAGACAGGGGGGCGCCGAGCAGTACTTC
TRBD2	TRBJ2-3	TRBV4-2	18	CASSQETRAGGGTDTQYF	TGTGCCAGCAGCCAAGAGACGCGAGCGGGAGGGGGCACAGATACGCAGTATTTT
-	TRBJ2-5	TRBV7-9	14	CASRGSHSGETQYF	TGTGCCAGCAGGGGGTCTCATTCGGGGGAGACCCAGTACTTC
-	TRBJ2-3	TRBV2	15	CASSPWGEGTDTQYF	TGTGCCAGCAGCCCATGGGGCGAGGGCACAGATACGCAGTATTTT
TRBD2	TRBJ2-5	TRBV5-6	13	CASRLAEFQTQYF	TGTGCCAGCAGACTAGCGGAATTTCAAACCCAGTACTTC
TRBD1	TRBJ2-7	TRBV5-4	14	CASSLEGAMGEQYF	TGTGCCAGCAGCTTAGAGGGGGCGATGGGCGAGCAGTACTTC
-	TRBJ1-1	TRBV5-1	14	CASRSGQTNTEAFF	TGCGCCAGCAGGTCAGGTCAAACGAACACTGAAGCTTTCTTT